These 20 T cell receptor beta chains were sequenced from one sample in a study of lymphopenia after photon versus proton radiotherapy. This table comes from immunoSEQ multiplex PCR, and its TCRdb copy is limited to in-frame clones, with some not included. The table records over 50,000 clones, about 90% of them present only once. Here the sequenced sample was peripheral blood, taken from a patient treated with photon-based radiotherapy. All receptors come from a middle-aged man with gastric cancer.

The genes are TRBV18 and TRBJ1-5; D gene ambiguous. CDR1 is KGHSH and CDR2 is LQKENI in the germline V gene. Trimming shortened V by 5 bases and J by 4 bases, and 9 bases separated the two germline ends. The CDR3 consists of 13 residues. This CDR3 is CASSTTGNQPQHF. The CDR3 DNA is TGTGCCAGCTCAACTACGGGGAATCAGCCCCAGCATTTT.

Concerning this clone: The sample carries other DNA sequences with the same CDR3. V and J are TRBV11-2 and TRBJ2-3; D call uncertain. Germline assignment: CDR1 SGHAT and CDR2 FQNNGV. This CDR3 region has 12 residues. Between the trimmed V and J ends, which lost 4 bases and 2 bases, there was a span of 4 bases. The CDR3 here is CASSSYTDTQYF. As DNA, the CDR3 is TGTGCCAGCAGCTCATACACAGATACGCAGTATTTT.

This clone was observed a handful of times. Written as DNA, the CDR3 is TGCAGCACCTGGGGTGCAGGGGCATATGGCTACACCTTC. Translating it yields CSTWGAGAYGYTF. V and J are TRBV29-1 and TRBJ1-2; maybe TRBD1 (6 bases). V was trimmed by 8 bases and J by 5 bases, leaving 18 bases between them. The V gene's germline CDR1 is SQVTM and CDR2 ANQGSEA. The CDR3 has 13 residues.

This sequence joins TRBV5-1 and TRBJ2-7; 10 nucleotides agree with TRBD1. The V segment lost 4 bases and the J segment 3 bases; nucleotides outside the gene matches: 7. Per germline, CDR1 SGHRS and CDR2 YFSETQ. This CDR3 region has 15 residues. The CDR3 sequence: CASSTPTGGHYEQYF. The DNA of the CDR3 is TGCGCCAGCAGCACCCCGACAGGGGGCCACTACGAGCAGTACTTC.

V gene TRBV10-1 combines with J gene TRBJ1-2, with 12 nucleotides matching TRBD1. The CDR3 length is 17 residues. The germline gives CDR1 WNHNN, CDR2 SYGVQD (reference sequence). The V gene end was trimmed by 4 bases and the J gene end by 0 bases; junction bases not matched to a gene: 6. CDR3 region: CASSGGGQGASNYGYTF. As DNA, the CDR3 is TGCGCCAGCAGTGGGGGGGGACAGGGGGCCTCTAACTATGGCTACACCTTC.

The chain uses TRBV10-3 and TRBJ2-7; TRBD1 matches 9 bases. The CDR3 is 14 amino acids. Trimming removed 0 bases from V and 3 bases from J; junction bases left unmatched: 0. Germline V lookup: CDR1 ENHRY, CDR2 SYGVKD. The DNA for the CDR3 is TGTGCCATCAGTGAGTCGACAGGGGGCTACGAGCAGTACTTC. Encoded protein: CAISESTGGYEQYF.

The chain uses TRBV9 and TRBJ2-2, with D perhaps assigned TRBD1 or TRBD2 (5 bases each). Trimming pared 4 bases from V and 5 bases from J, leaving 15 bases between. In germline, CDR1 is SGDLS, CDR2 YYNGEE. This CDR3 region has 15 residues. The CDR3 nucleotides read TGTGCCAGCAGCTCCGGGGCCCCCGGGACCGGGGAGCTGTTTTTT. Translated: CASSSGAPGTGELFF.

The chain couples TRBV5-1 to TRBJ2-5; D gene unclear. The CDR3 spans 13 residues. From germline, CDR1 is SGHRS and CDR2 YFSETQ. V shed 1 base and J shed 2 bases, with 6 bases lying between them. The chain's CDR3 is CASSLFVQETQYF. The CDR3 coding sequence is TGCGCCAGCAGCTTGTTTGTACAAGAGACCCAGTACTTC.

In this sample, this clone turned up a few times. The chain recombines TRBV7-9 with TRBJ1-1, with 10 bases lining up with TRBD1. The CDR3 is 15 residues long. CDR1 and CDR2 (germline): SEHNR, FQNEAQ (reference sequence). V was clipped by 3 bases and J by 5 bases; unmatched bases: 6. In DNA form, the CDR3 reads TGTGCCAGCAGCTTCCTGACAGGGGGCGGAACTGAAGCTTTCTTT. Translated: CASSFLTGGGTEAFF. Full variable domain (outside the CDR3, taken from reference TRBV7-9 and TRBJ1-1): DTGVSQNPRHKITKRGQNVTFRCDPISEHNRLYWYRQTLGQGPEFLTYFQNEAQLEKSRLLSDRFSAERPKGSFSTLEIQRTEQGDSAMYLCASSFLTGGGTEAFFGQGTRLTVV.

The table lists this clone with a few counts. The chain is built from TRBV2 and TRBJ1-2; D is undetermined. The CDR3 is 14 amino acids. Between the trimmed V and J ends, which lost 9 bases and 3 bases, there was a span of 17 bases. Germline loops: CDR1 SNHLY, CDR2 FYNNEI. The CDR3, as DNA: TGTGCCAGGGAGGAGGGCGTTCGAGACTATGGCTACACCTTC. Its protein is CAREEGVRDYGYTF.

J is TRBJ2-7 and V is TRBV5-1, with D tentatively TRBD1 (6 bases). The CDR3 loop spans 14 amino acids. CDR1 SGHRS and CDR2 YFSETQ come from the germline V gene. The germline V and J ends were trimmed by 1 base and 3 bases, with 11 bases remaining between them. This CDR3 reads CASSLLQGGYEQYF. The CDR3 DNA is TGCGCCAGCAGCTTGTTACAGGGCGGCTACGAGCAGTACTTC.

In nucleotides, the CDR3 is TGTGCCAGCAGTCGGATGGGGGGCACAGATACGCAGTATTTT. It encodes CASSRMGGTDTQYF. The rearrangement uses TRBV7-9 and TRBJ2-3, with D perhaps TRBD1 or TRBD2 (5 bases each). V was shortened by 6 bases and J by 1 base, with 11 bases between the two germline ends. Germline CDR1 reads SEHNR; CDR2 reads FQNEAQ (reference sequence). The CDR3 loop spans 14 amino acids.

The DNA of the CDR3 is TGCGCCAGCAGCCAAGATCGGGCCCCGAGGATGCGGGAGCAGTACTTC. It encodes CASSQDRAPRMREQYF. V is TRBV4-3 and J is TRBJ2-7, with no clear D. CDR1 LGHNA and CDR2 YSLEER come from the germline V gene. The CDR3 is 16 amino acids. Trimming shortened V by 0 bases and J by 7 bases, and 19 bases separated the two germline ends.

The V call is TRBV29-1, the J call TRBJ1-1; tentatively, D is TRBD1 (5 bases). CDR1 is SQVTM, CDR2 ANQGSEA, per germline. V dropped 1 base and J dropped 7 bases, with 16 bases sitting between them. This CDR3 has 14 residues. CDR3 DNA sequence: TGCAGCGTTGAAGGCTCTTCCAGGGCCGGTGAAGCTTTCTTT. The encoded protein is CSVEGSSRAGEAFF.

The chain combines TRBV14 with TRBJ1-1; D is undetermined. CDR3 length equals 13 residues. CDR1 is SGHDN and CDR2 is FVKESK in the germline V gene. With 0 bases removed from V and 7 bases from J, the gap between germline ends came to 9 bases. Here the CDR3 reads CASSQEVGGEAFF. The CDR3 bases are TGTGCCAGCAGCCAAGAAGTGGGTGGTGAAGCTTTCTTT.

This clone was seen a single time. The V and J genes are TRBV2 and TRBJ1-5; 8 nucleotides match TRBD1. The CDR3 runs 15 residues. Germline lookup yields CDR1 SNHLY and CDR2 FYNNEI. The trim removed 6 bases at V and 4 bases at J, leaving 8 bases unmatched. The CDR3 loop is CASREDRAINQPQHF. The CDR3 bases are TGTGCCAGCAGGGAGGACAGGGCGATTAATCAGCCCCAGCATTTT. The entire variable domain, with the rest obtained from reference TRBV2 and TRBJ1-5, is as follows: EPEVTQTPSHQVTQMGQEVILRCVPISNHLYFYWYRQILGQKVEFLVSFYNNEISEKSEIFDDQFSVERPDGSNFTLKIRSTKLEDSAMYFCASREDRAINQPQHFGDGTRLSIL.

V usage is TRBV4-1 and J usage is TRBJ1-5, with no clear D. Germline CDR1 reads MGHRA; CDR2 reads YSYEKL. The length of the CDR3 is 13 residues. V lost 0 bases, J lost 7 bases, and 7 bases lay in between. CDR3 region: CASSQDPGQPQHF. CDR3 DNA: TGCGCCAGCAGCCAAGACCCCGGGCAGCCCCAGCATTTT.

This chain uses TRBV19 with TRBJ2-3; no firm D call. The V end lost 1 base, the J end lost 6 bases, and 11 bases lay between the germline ends. The CDR3 consists of 14 residues. The germline V gene has CDR1 LNHDA and CDR2 SQIVND (reference sequence). The CDR3: CASSIGKAADTQYF. CDR3 DNA: TGTGCCAGTAGTATAGGCAAAGCCGCGGATACGCAGTATTTT.

The chain is built from TRBV4-3 and TRBJ1-1; D not certain. Germline CDR1 reads LGHNA; CDR2 reads YSLEER. V lost 5 bases to trimming and J lost 1 base, with 11 bases between them. There are 14 residues in the CDR3. This CDR3 reads CASSFSGGNTEAFF. Here the CDR3 DNA reads TGCGCCAGCAGCTTCTCAGGAGGGAACACTGAAGCTTTCTTT.

V gene TRBV5-4 combines with J gene TRBJ1-1, with TRBD1 as a possible D gene (5 bases). This CDR3 contains 12 residues. Germline V gene data show CDR1 as SGHNT and CDR2 as YYREEE (reference sequence). Trimming took off 0 bases at V and 7 bases at J, with 7 bases between the two ends. In nucleotides, the CDR3 is TGTGCCAGCAGCTTGGGTAGGGGTGAAGCTTTCTTT. It codes for CASSLGRGEAFF.